This TCR beta chain was sequenced for a study of shared clonotypes between healthy human individuals (dated by TCRdb to the early 2020s). General notes on the study: A few men and two women, aged 18 to 49 years, made up the cohort. Leukapheresis yielded between about 0.94 and 9.5 billion PBMCs per donor. Different laboratories and diverse techniques were used to prepare libraries and sequence TCR repertoires, to increase sequencing depth and limit assay-specific biases. Blood TCR repertoires of about five healthy adults were deeply sequenced to estimate repertoire size and the extent of clonotype sharing between individuals. For each donor, three plates each were used for CD4 naive and CD4 memory, two plates were used for CD8 naive, and one plate was used for CD8 memory.

Using the deep immunoSEQ assay, multiplex PCR amplified TCR CDR3 regions from genomic DNA. Extracted genomic DNA from each cell subset was spread evenly across all wells of several immunoSEQ 96-well plates, with each plate serving as a replicate. For sorted subsets, each replicate PCR was loaded with approximately 190 ng genomic DNA, equivalent to 25,000 to 30,000 T cell genomes. The purified libraries were quantified using a Qubit 3.0 fluorometer, sized with a Bioanalyzer 2100, and then quantified again using the KAPA Library Quantification kit. A separate single-read 150-cycle Illumina NextSeq 550 flow cell was used to sequence each immunoSEQ 96-well plate. The authors' analysis ran thus. Because the immunoSEQ output held only junctional sequences and lacked quality scores, the filtering could not match the filtering applied to full-length reads. To assign V/J genes and CDR3, sequences were annotated using PyIR, a Python wrapper for IgBLAST v1.9, with IMGT germline references. Reads were removed for weak V/J assignments (E-value above 1e-6), missing CDR3, stop codons, out-of-frame junctions, or ambiguous translated residues. V3J clonotypes were defined as sequences sharing an identical inferred V gene, J gene, and CDR3 amino acid sequence. Percentage overlap between repertoires was computed as shared unique clonotypes divided by the size of the smaller repertoire. Richness of each repertoire was evaluated using RTK rarefaction, the Chao1 estimator, and Recon v2.1 estimates of unobserved clonotypes. Generation probabilities for all TCRbeta clonotypes obtained by the gDNA method from a handful of donors were computed using OLGA. TCRdb's version of the immuneACCESS table is confined to in-frame rearrangements and falls short of the full clone set. An unresolved V gene accounts for under half of the shortfall where checked; the remainder is of unknown origin. V, J and clone size are those of that table, while D and trimming were read from the DNA. The sample table holds about 600,000 clones, of which roughly 98% were seen once. The top ten constitute approximately 0.33% of the sample.

Points on this clone: Its binding antigen is unknown. Per-base qualities were not stored, and no clone one base away is much larger.

Per the germline V gene, SNHLY is the CDR1 and FYNNEI is the CDR2. Inclusive of the bounding cysteine and phenylalanine, the CDR3 is 15 residues long. Only the CDR3 portion is preserved as DNA: 45 bases, with reading frame beginning at the first base. Trimmed from V: 8 bases; trimmed from J: 1 base; junction bases lacking a gene match: 10. CD8 naive samples were CD45RO-negative cells positively selected for CCR7, giving a CD45RA+CCR7+ population that excluded TemRA cells. Donors were healthy HIV-negative adults with no recently reported acute infections or vaccinations. Only Caucasian adults living in Nashville, Tennessee, USA were represented among the donors. Blood was collected by leukapheresis, and PBMCs were isolated by Ficoll-Histopaque density gradient centrifugation and then cryopreserved in liquid nitrogen vapor phase. Analytical flow cytometry was used to check the purity and quantity of each magnetically sorted T cell population. Genomic DNA was isolated from every sorted fraction and measured by UV absorbance on a Nanodrop 2000c.

Summary of the overall study and its limitations: Naive subsets generally had larger estimated clonotype richness than memory subsets. Pairwise subsampling indicated that sequencing depth was expected to affect the degree of clonotype sharing among donors. The genetic and exposure-history diversity represented was limited by the small number of donors. Rarefaction of sorted-subset datasets indicated incomplete sequencing despite the large sequencing depth. Only blood was sampled, and tissue TCR repertoires likely differ from those in blood. Higher generation probabilities were observed for clonotypes shared by all four sorted-subset donors than for non-shared clonotypes. When a few donors were compared, the shared fraction of clonotypes was 5% to 6.5% for naive CD4, roughly 3.4% for naive CD8, roughly 2.5% for memory CD4, and 0.35% to 0.5% for memory CD8.

This chain is built from TRBV2 and TRBJ2-7; 8 junctional bases match TRBD2. Material for sequencing was naive CD8+ T cells sorted from blood. The intended sense of this specimen's cell subset or site label: CD45RA+CCR7+. This TCR derives from a young man in good health. DNA sequence: TGTGCCAGCGAGGGAACTAGCGGAGATTCCTACGAGCAGTACTTC. Its coded protein is CASEGTSGDSYEQYF. The reference TRBV2 and TRBJ2-7 proteins fill in what lies around the CDR3, so the full variable domain reads EPEVTQTPSHQVTQMGQEVILRCVPISNHLYFYWYRQILGQKVEFLVSFYNNEISEKSEIFDDQFSVERPDGSNFTLKIRSTKLEDSAMYFCASEGTSGDSYEQYFGPGTRLTVT.